Presented here are 31 T cell receptor beta chains from one specimen sequenced in a study of blood T cell repertoires in COVID-19. TCRdb's copy holds only in-frame clones and misses some; the assay was immunoSEQ multiplex PCR. The repertoire holds some 300,000 clones, with 70% to 90% as singletons. Material: PBMCs or T cells enriched from blood (not recorded which). Source of these receptors: an older woman in a cohort exposed to, infected with or recovered from COVID-19 (not recorded which).

The rearrangement joins TRBV7-3 to TRBJ2-7, with 12 bases lining up with TRBD1. Germline assignment: CDR1 SGHTA and CDR2 FQGTGA. The J segment lost 5 bases and the V segment lost 5 bases, leaving 4 bases of the junction unmatched. The CDR3 runs 14 residues. Here the CDR3 reads CASSGTGGNHEQYF. In DNA, the CDR3 is TGTGCCAGCAGCGGGACAGGGGGCAATCACGAGCAGTACTTC.

This clone was recorded a few times. The gene calls are TRBV28 and TRBJ2-7; TRBD1 agrees at 10 bases. The CDR3 covers 17 residues. The junction had 14 bases not matched to a gene; V was cut back by 2 bases and J by 7 bases. The germline V gene encodes CDR1 MDHEN and CDR2 SYDVKM. Here the CDR3 reads CASSLVNWAGTGDEQYF. DNA for the CDR3: TGTGCCAGCAGTTTAGTTAATTGGGCCGGGACAGGGGATGAGCAGTACTTC.

The CDR3 loop is CASSLERWLRGGSHTGELFF. CDR3 nucleotide sequence: TGTGCCAGCAGCTTAGAAAGATGGTTAAGGGGCGGGAGTCACACCGGGGAGCTGTTTTTT. This rearrangement joins TRBV11-3 to TRBJ2-2; 7 nucleotides agree with TRBD2. The CDR3 is 20 amino acids. The germline CDR1 and CDR2 sequences are SGHNT and YENEEA. The junction had 16 bases not matched to a gene; V was cut back by 0 bases and J by 3 bases. Full variable domain (missing parts from reference TRBV11-3 and TRBJ2-2): EAGVVQSPRYKIIEKKQPVAFWCNPISGHNTLYWYLQNLGQGPELLIRYENEEAVDDSQLPKDRFSAERLKGVDSTLKIQPAELGDSAVYLCASSLERWLRGGSHTGELFFGEGSRLTVL.

This rearrangement joins TRBV5-4 to TRBJ2-1; 8 bases align to TRBD1. This CDR3 is 14 amino acids long. V dropped 2 bases and J dropped 9; count of bases not matched to a gene: 7. Germline V gene sequence: CDR1 SGHNT, CDR2 YYREEE (reference sequence). The CDR3 region has the DNA TGTGCCAGCAGCTTCAAGGACAGGGTGGTTGAGCAGTTCTTC. Protein product: CASSFKDRVVEQFF. Full variable domain (outside the CDR3, taken from reference TRBV5-4 and TRBJ2-1): ETGVTQSPTHLIKTRGQQVTLRCSSQSGHNTVSWYQQALGQGPQFIFQYYREEENGRGNFPPRFSGLQFPNYSSELNVNALELDDSALYLCASSFKDRVVEQFFGPGTRLTVL.

The chain uses TRBV28 and TRBJ2-1, with D maybe TRBD2 (6 bases). Trimming pared 6 bases from V and 4 bases from J, leaving 10 bases between. The germline CDR1 and CDR2 sequences are MDHEN and SYDVKM. CDR3 size: 13 residues. The CDR3 region has the DNA TGTGCCAGCAGGGAGGGAACTTACAATGAGCAGTTCTTC. Protein product: CASREGTYNEQFF.

The V gene is TRBV28, the J gene TRBJ1-4; D is ambiguous. The V end was cut by 5 bases, the J end by 3 bases, with 13 bases between. Germline CDR1 MDHEN, CDR2 SYDVKM. This CDR3 has 15 amino acids. The CDR3 coding sequence is TGTGCCAGCAGTCCTCGAGGGTCCCCTAATGAAAAACTGTTTTTT. It is translated as CASSPRGSPNEKLFF.

The gene calls are TRBV6-5 and TRBJ2-7; a weak D match, TRBD2 (6 bases). This CDR3 is 12 amino acids long. V gave up 9 bases and J gave up 3 bases, with 12 bases separating them. Germline-derived CDR1 and CDR2 are MNHEY and SVGAGI. The CDR3 loop reads CASSPGSYEQYF. The DNA for the CDR3 is TGTGCCAGTAGTCCCGGGAGCTACGAGCAGTACTTC.

This rearrangement joins TRBV7-9 to TRBJ2-1; TRBD2 matches 8 bases. The J segment lost 9 bases and the V segment lost 1 base, leaving 11 bases of the junction unmatched. Germline-derived CDR1 and CDR2 are SEHNR and FQNEAQ (reference sequence). The CDR3 spans 16 residues. CDR3 region: CASSLGGGRLGLEQFF. The CDR3 DNA reads TGTGCCAGCAGCTTAGGGGGCGGGAGGCTAGGGCTTGAGCAGTTCTTC.

The rearrangement uses TRBV7-2 and TRBJ2-2; D gene ambiguous. Germline V gene data show CDR1 as SGHTA and CDR2 as FQGNSA. This CDR3 is built from 15 residues. Trimming cost V 5 bases and J 0 bases, with 10 bases left between them. CDR3 sequence (DNA): TGTGCCAGCAGCCTACAGTCCGCGAACACCGGGGAGCTGTTTTTT. This translates into CASSLQSANTGELFF. Full variable domain (rest looked up from reference TRBV7-2 and TRBJ2-2): GAGVSQSPSNKVTEKGKDVELRCDPISGHTALYWYRQSLGQGLEFLIYFQGNSAPDKSGLPSDRFSAERTGGSVSTLTIQRTQQEDSAVYLCASSLQSANTGELFFGEGSRLTVL.

The chain combines TRBV28 with TRBJ2-1; D remains ambiguous. The CDR3 contains 13 residues. The germline V gene encodes CDR1 MDHEN and CDR2 SYDVKM. With 5 bases removed from V and 5 bases from J, the gap between germline ends came to 10 bases. CDR3 DNA: TGTGCCAGCAGTCTACAGCTCAACAATGAGCAGTTCTTC. Translation: CASSLQLNNEQFF. The full variable domain, rest sourced from reference TRBV28 and TRBJ2-1, is DVKVTQSSRYLVKRTGEKVFLECVQDMDHENMFWYRQDPGLGLRLIYFSYDVKMKEKGDIPEGYSVSREKKERFSLILESASTNQTSMYLCASSLQLNNEQFFGPGTRLTVL.

This chain joins TRBV7-2 and TRBJ1-1; D remains ambiguous. With 6 bases removed from V and 0 bases from J, the gap between germline ends came to 11 bases. Germline V CDR1 and CDR2: SGHTA, FQGNSA. The CDR3 has 14 residues. The CDR3 here is CASRSTKMNTEAFF. CDR3 DNA sequence: TGTGCCAGCAGATCGACAAAAATGAACACTGAAGCTTTCTTT.

The J gene is TRBJ1-2, the V gene TRBV4-2, with 8 bases that match TRBD1. The V gene end was trimmed by 0 bases and the J gene end by 9 bases; junction bases not matched to a gene: 9. CDR3 length: 15 residues. Germline V lookup: CDR1 LGHNA, CDR2 YNFKEQ. In DNA, the CDR3 is TGTGCCAGCAGCCAAGATGGGCGACAGGGGATTAGCTACACCTTC. It encodes CASSQDGRQGISYTF.

The chain uses TRBV6-2 or TRBV6-3 and TRBJ2-1; no clear D gene. CDR1 is MNHEY, CDR2 SVGEGT, per germline. CDR3 size: 13 residues. V gave up 5 bases and J gave up 5 bases, with 10 bases separating them. CDR3 residues: CASSVDWNNEQFF. The CDR3 DNA is TGTGCCAGCAGTGTCGACTGGAACAATGAGCAGTTCTTC.

The chain carries TRBV5-1 and TRBJ1-1, with D perhaps TRBD1 (6 bases). CDR1 SGHRS and CDR2 YFSETQ come from the germline V gene. The ends were cut back, 0 bases at V and 1 base at J, with 13 bases in the middle. The CDR3 loop spans 16 amino acids. The CDR3 reads CASSLALGGSNTEAFF. CDR3 DNA sequence: TGCGCCAGCAGCTTGGCCCTTGGGGGCTCGAACACTGAAGCTTTCTTT.

V and J are TRBV2 and TRBJ1-5, with TRBD1 matching over 8 bases. This CDR3 has 14 amino acids. The ends lost 6 bases at V and 2 bases at J; junction bases unmatched: 3. Germline loops: CDR1 SNHLY, CDR2 FYNNEI. This CDR3 reads CASSPTGGNQPQHF. Written as DNA, the CDR3 is TGTGCCAGCAGCCCGACAGGGGGCAATCAGCCCCAGCATTTT.

The V and J genes are TRBV28 and TRBJ1-6, with D uncertain. The CDR3 runs to 13 residues. The V end was cut by 3 bases, the J end by 10 bases, with 10 bases between. Germline loops: CDR1 MDHEN, CDR2 SYDVKM. The CDR3 spells CASSFRGGSPLHF. In nucleotides, the CDR3 is TGTGCCAGCAGTTTTCGGGGTGGCTCACCCCTCCACTTT.

The chain uses TRBV5-1 and TRBJ2-7; D remains unclear. V was trimmed by 4 bases and J by 4 bases, leaving 12 bases between them. Germline CDR1 is SGHRS and CDR2 is YFSETQ. There are 13 residues in the CDR3. CDR3 region: CASSEPTRYEQYF. In DNA, the CDR3 is TGCGCCAGCAGCGAACCGACACGGTACGAGCAGTACTTC.

The V gene is TRBV24-1, the J gene TRBJ1-5; 9 bases map to TRBD1. V was pared by 7 bases and J by 4 bases, with 4 bases of the junction left unmatched. Germline CDR1 is KGHDR and CDR2 is SFDVKD. The CDR3 runs 14 residues. This CDR3 reads CATSSGTGNQPQHF. CDR3 in DNA: TGTGCCACCAGCTCCGGGACAGGGAATCAGCCCCAGCATTTT.

This chain connects TRBV6-5 to TRBJ1-1, with a tentative D call TRBD1 (5 bases). V was trimmed by 1 base and J by 0 bases, leaving 9 bases between them. The CDR3 sequence is 15 residues long. Looked up from germline, CDR1 is MNHEY and CDR2 is SVGAGI. CDR3 region: CASSYFAGLNTEAFF. Here the CDR3 DNA reads TGTGCCAGCAGTTACTTCGCAGGGCTGAACACTGAAGCTTTCTTT.

This chain uses TRBV3-1 (or the pseudogene TRBV3-2) with TRBJ2-1; D not resolved. V shed 4 bases and J shed 6 bases, with 10 bases lying between them. Per the germline V gene, CDR1 is LGHDT and CDR2 is YNNKEL (reference sequence). The CDR3 is 13 amino acids. As DNA, the CDR3 is TGTGCCAGCAGCCTCCTTGGCCTCAATGAGCAGTTCTTC. It specifies CASSLLGLNEQFF.

The chain links TRBV10-3 to TRBJ1-5; TRBD1 matches 11 bases. CDR1 ENHRY and CDR2 SYGVKD come from the germline V gene. The J segment lost 5 bases and the V segment lost 10 bases, leaving 4 bases of the junction unmatched. The CDR3 has 13 amino acids. The CDR3 nucleotides are TGTGCCACGTGGGGACAGGGGGATCAGCCCCAGCATTTT. It translates to CATWGQGDQPQHF.

CDR3 sequence: CASSIEGGGRNYTF. The DNA for the CDR3 is TGTGCCAGTAGTATAGAAGGAGGTGGACGAAACTACACCTTC. The chain combines TRBV19 with TRBJ1-2; D unresolved. This CDR3 is 14 amino acids long. Trimming stripped 0 bases from V and 10 bases from J, with 15 bases between. Germline assignment: CDR1 LNHDA and CDR2 SQIVND (reference sequence). The full variable domain, rest sourced from reference TRBV19 and TRBJ1-2, is DGGITQSPKYLFRKEGQNVTLSCEQNLNHDAMYWYRQDPGQGLRLIYYSQIVNDFQKGDIAEGYSVSREKKESFPLTVTSAQKNPTAFYLCASSIEGGGRNYTFGSGTRLTVV.

The CDR3 is CASSSTGNTEAFF. The CDR3 nucleotides are TGTGCCAGCAGCTCTACAGGGAACACTGAAGCTTTCTTT. The chain couples TRBV11-2 to TRBJ1-1; D may be TRBD1 (5 bases). The CDR3 runs 13 residues. The V gene lost 4 bases and the J gene lost 1 base, with 7 bases spanning the gap. Germline loops: CDR1 SGHAT, CDR2 FQNNGV.

The J gene is TRBJ1-2, the V gene TRBV18; D might be TRBD1 (6 bases). V gave up 0 bases and J gave up 5 bases, with 13 bases separating them. This CDR3 region has 15 residues. The germline V gene has CDR1 KGHSH and CDR2 LQKENI. DNA of the CDR3: TGTGCCAGCTCACCACCGGGACAAAGTTATTATGGCTACACCTTC. It codes for CASSPPGQSYYGYTF.

The rearrangement uses TRBV28 and TRBJ2-1; a weak D match, TRBD2 (7 bases). The CDR3 is 15 residues long. Trimming took off 2 bases at V and 0 bases at J, with 8 bases between the two ends. Germline loops: CDR1 MDHEN, CDR2 SYDVKM. CDR3 in DNA: TGTGCCAGCAGTTTAGGGGGGGCCTCCTACAATGAGCAGTTCTTC. Protein: CASSLGGASYNEQFF.

V usage is TRBV7-8 and J usage is TRBJ2-2; 9 bases align to TRBD1. The CDR3 has 15 amino acids. Germline V lookup: CDR1 SGHVS, CDR2 FQNEAQ. After removal of 5 bases from V and 5 bases from J, the junction contained 6 bases not matched to a gene. In DNA form, the CDR3 reads TGTGCCAGCAGCACCGGGACAGGGAAGACCGGGGAGCTGTTTTTT. The encoded protein is CASSTGTGKTGELFF.

The chain links TRBV30 to TRBJ1-6, with D perhaps TRBD1 (6 bases). Germline V lookup: CDR1 GTSNPN, CDR2 SVGIG (reference sequence). The ends were cut back, 3 bases at V and 7 bases at J, with 16 bases in the middle. The CDR3 loop spans 15 amino acids. CDR3 DNA sequence: TGTGCCTGGAGGGATTTGGGACAAGGGAATTCACCCCTCCACTTT. It translates to CAWRDLGQGNSPLHF.

This CDR3 reads CASRRTVNSPLHF. The CDR3 nucleotides are TGTGCCAGTAGACGGACAGTAAATTCACCCCTCCACTTT. This chain links TRBV19 with TRBJ1-6; tentative D call: TRBD1 (6 bases). Trimming shortened V by 6 bases and J by 7 bases, and 10 bases separated the two germline ends. This CDR3 is 13 amino acids long. Per the germline V gene, CDR1 is LNHDA and CDR2 is SQIVND (reference sequence).

This clone was seen a single time. CDR3 nucleotide sequence: TGTGCCAGCAGTCCCGTCACAGGGGGCGTTAGTAATCAGCCCCAGCATTTT. Its translation: CASSPVTGGVSNQPQHF. The chain joins TRBV27 to TRBJ1-5, with 9 bases fitting TRBD1. V trimming: 5 bases; J trimming: 4 bases; junction bases outside the gene matches: 12. The CDR3 is 17 residues long. Germline V CDR1 and CDR2: MNHEY, SMNVEV (reference sequence).

V is TRBV28 and J is TRBJ2-7; possibly TRBD1 for D (7 bases). CDR3 length equals 15 residues. V was clipped by 6 bases and J by 2 bases, with 17 bases between them. Germline CDR1 MDHEN, CDR2 SYDVKM. The DNA of the CDR3 is TGTGCCAGCAGCGTCCAGGGGGGCTCTACCTACGAGCAGTACTTC. It yields the protein CASSVQGGSTYEQYF.

This clone came up once. The J gene is TRBJ2-7, the V gene TRBV5-1, with TRBD2 matching 10 bases. This CDR3 is 16 amino acids long. Trimming at V came to 4 bases and at J to 0 bases, leaving 7 bases not matched to a gene. Germline loops: CDR1 SGHRS, CDR2 YFSETQ. CDR3 coding DNA: TGCGCCAGCAGCCCGCAAACTAGCGGGGTCTCCTACGAGCAGTACTTC. It is translated as CASSPQTSGVSYEQYF.